The 27 T cell receptor beta chains presented below share a single source sample, sequenced in a study of cytomegalovirus exposure and HLA in healthy donors. PCR employed 60 Vbeta and 13 Jbeta primers. TCRdb keeps only in-frame clones here, not all; method: immunoSEQ multiplex PCR. The repertoire has fewer than 200,000 clones, about 80% of them found once; the top ten carry under 0.75%. The sample taken for sequencing was PBMCs. These receptors all stem from a woman in her forties in good health and CMV-seronegative.

V is TRBV5-1 and J is TRBJ2-7; 10 nucleotides line up with TRBD2. CDR3 length: 15 amino acids. Germline CDR1 reads SGHRS; CDR2 reads YFSETQ. V was clipped by 4 bases and J by 0 bases; unmatched bases: 4. The CDR3 DNA reads as TGCGCCAGCAGCCAAGGACTAGCGGCCTCCTACGAGCAGTACTTC. This sequence encodes CASSQGLAASYEQYF. Drawing the rest from reference TRBV5-1 and TRBJ2-7, the complete variable domain is KAGVTQTPRYLIKTRGQQVTLSCSPISGHRSVSWYQQTPGQGLQFLFEYFSETQRNKGNFPGRFSGRQFSNSRSEMNVSTLELGDSALYLCASSQGLAASYEQYFGPGTRLTVT.

To note about this clone: An end of the junction differs from the germline gene, which may be a read error. The V gene is TRBV4-1, the J gene TRBJ1-4, with D hard to call. The length of the CDR3 is 17 residues. CDR1 is MGHRA and CDR2 is YSYEKL in the germline V gene. CDR3 nucleotide sequence: TGCGCCAGCAGCCAAGCGGCCCAAAGAGGGCGTAATGAAAAACTGTCTTTT. Encoded protein: CASSQAAQRGRNEKLSF.

This chain connects TRBV19 to TRBJ2-3; D might be TRBD1 (5 bases). Trimming took off 4 bases at V and 1 base at J, with 15 bases between the two ends. Germline V gene data show CDR1 as LNHDA and CDR2 as SQIVND (reference sequence). This CDR3 contains 16 residues. The CDR3 sequence is CASSRGQGLGTDTQYF. The CDR3 nucleotides read TGTGCCAGTAGTAGAGGTCAGGGATTGGGCACAGATACGCAGTATTTT. Based on the CDR3 plus reference TRBV19 and TRBJ2-3, the full variable domain is DGGITQSPKYLFRKEGQNVTLSCEQNLNHDAMYWYRQDPGQGLRLIYYSQIVNDFQKGDIAEGYSVSREKKESFPLTVTSAQKNPTAFYLCASSRGQGLGTDTQYFGPGTRLTVL.

The chain carries TRBV11-2 and TRBJ1-2; D not certain. V was trimmed by 1 base and J by 5 bases, leaving 11 bases between them. CDR3 length equals 14 residues. In germline, CDR1 is SGHAT, CDR2 FQNNGV. This chain's CDR3 is CASSLVPQVYGYTF. DNA of the CDR3: TGTGCCAGCAGCTTAGTACCCCAGGTTTATGGCTACACCTTC.

This clone was counted a single time. The V call is TRBV27, the J call TRBJ2-5; D possibly corresponds to TRBD2 (6 bases). The J call may be faulty, since TRBJ2-7 better matches the DNA end. The CDR3 totals 15 residues. Germline CDR1 is MNHEY and CDR2 is SMNVEV (reference sequence). The CDR3 here is CASSLAGLAIYEQYF. The DNA for the CDR3 is TGTGCCAGCAGCTTAGCTGGGCTAGCGATCTACGAGCAGTACTTC.

Remarks on this clone: A junction boundary mismatches the germline segment, possibly from a read error. The chain uses TRBV7-7 and TRBJ2-7, with TRBD1 matching 9 bases. The CDR3 contains 16 residues. Germline V gene data show CDR1 as SSHAT and CDR2 as FNYEAQ (reference sequence). CDR3 sequence: CASSPSLPGQGGVQYF. The CDR3 nucleotides read TGTGCTAGCAGCCCCTCTCTCCCGGGACAGGGAGGAGTGCAGTACTTC. The full variable domain, completed using reference TRBV7-7 and TRBJ2-7, is GAGVSQSPRYKVTKRGQDVTLRCDPISSHATLYWYQQALGQGPEFLTYFNYEAQPDKSGLPSDRFSAERPEGSISTLTIQRTEQRDSAMYRCASSPSLPGQGGVQYFGPGTRLTVT.

The chain recombines TRBV19 with TRBJ2-1; 11 bases align to TRBD1. Germline V gene data show CDR1 as LNHDA and CDR2 as SQIVND (reference sequence). V dropped 7 bases and J dropped 8; count of bases not matched to a gene: 16. The CDR3 is 17 residues long. The DNA for the CDR3 is TGTGCCAGTACCACAATTACTGGGACAGGGGGTTTCGATGAGCAGTTCTTC. This codes for CASTTITGTGGFDEQFF.

The rearrangement links TRBV29-1 to TRBJ2-4; 14 bases are a match to TRBD2. Unmatched junction bases numbered 14, after V lost 4 bases and J lost 15 bases. Germline lookup yields CDR1 SQVTM and CDR2 ANQGSEA. The CDR3 covers 15 residues. CDR3 in amino acids: CSVGGLAGGRPTRYF. CDR3 bases: TGCAGCGTTGGAGGACTAGCGGGAGGTAGGCCAACCCGGTACTTC.

The chain couples TRBV4-3 to TRBJ1-4; weak D call: TRBD1 (5 bases). The length of the CDR3 is 16 residues. Looked up from germline, CDR1 is LGHNA and CDR2 is YSLEER. V lost 4 bases to trimming and J lost 1 base, with 13 bases between them. CDR3 nucleotides: TGCGCCAGCAGCCCAGGGAGGGCATTAACTAATGAAAAACTGTTTTTT. Translation gives CASSPGRALTNEKLFF.

This chain connects TRBV7-2 to TRBJ2-7; D possibly corresponds to TRBD2 (6 bases). V dropped 3 bases and J dropped 2 bases, with 14 bases sitting between them. Germline CDR1 SGHTA, CDR2 FQGNSA. The CDR3 has 15 amino acids. CDR3 protein: CASSLIAEKTYEQYF. In DNA, the CDR3 is TGTGCCAGCAGCTTGATAGCGGAAAAAACCTACGAGCAGTACTTC.

The chain joins TRBV15 to TRBJ2-5; 10 bases match TRBD2. Germline CDR1 reads LNHNV; CDR2 reads YYDKDF (reference sequence). The CDR3 extends over 15 amino acids. The J segment lost 3 bases and the V segment lost 3 bases, leaving 4 bases of the junction unmatched. The CDR3 bases are TGTGCCACCAGCAGTGGAGCGGGGGGGAAAGAGACCCAGTACTTC. It translates to CATSSGAGGKETQYF. Full variable domain (rest looked up from reference TRBV15 and TRBJ2-5): DAMVIQNPRYQVTQFGKPVTLSCSQTLNHNVMYWYQQKSSQAPKLLFHYYDKDFNNEADTPDNFQSRRPNTSFCFLDIRSPGLGDTAMYLCATSSGAGGKETQYFGPGTRLLVL.

This chain uses TRBV5-4 with TRBJ2-7; 8 nucleotides align to TRBD1. The germline gives CDR1 SGHNT, CDR2 YYREEE (reference sequence). CDR3 length: 15 amino acids. Trimming took 1 base from V and 1 from J; bases not matched to a gene: 4. CDR3 coding DNA: TGTGCCAGCAGCTTGTCCGGGACAGGTTCCTACGAGCAGTACTTC. Its protein is CASSLSGTGSYEQYF.

V is TRBV29-1 and J is TRBJ2-1; the match to TRBD1 covers 7 bases. The CDR3 sequence is 15 residues long. Trimming removed 4 bases from V and 6 bases from J; junction bases left unmatched: 12. Germline V lookup: CDR1 SQVTM, CDR2 ANQGSEA. In DNA, the CDR3 is TGCAGCGTTGCCCCACAGGGGTGGACCTCCAATGAGCAGTTCTTC. It is translated as CSVAPQGWTSNEQFF.

V and J are TRBV6-5 and TRBJ1-2; no firm D call. CDR3 length: 14 amino acids. From germline, CDR1 is MNHEY and CDR2 SVGAGI. V shed 7 bases and J shed 8 bases, with 20 bases lying between them. In nucleotides, the CDR3 is TGTGCCAGCACCCTGATGCCCCTTACTTCGGGCTACACCTTC. Translated, it gives CASTLMPLTSGYTF.

The V call is TRBV19, the J call TRBJ2-7; 8 bases agree with TRBD1. Germline V gives CDR1 LNHDA, CDR2 SQIVND (reference sequence). The CDR3 is 16 amino acids. V trimming: 5 bases; J trimming: 4 bases; junction bases outside the gene matches: 13. As DNA, the CDR3 is TGTGCCAGTAGTCAAAGGGGGACAGGTCGCGAGTACGAGCAGTACTTC. It codes for CASSQRGTGREYEQYF.

This sequence joins TRBV9 and TRBJ2-3, with D unclear. The CDR3 is 13 amino acids. Looked up from germline, CDR1 is SGDLS and CDR2 is YYNGEE. V was pared by 0 bases and J by 7 bases, with 9 bases between. The CDR3 reads CASSVATGYTQYF. CDR3 nucleotides: TGTGCCAGCAGCGTAGCTACCGGGTATACGCAGTATTTT.

V is TRBV4-2 and J is TRBJ2-7; 9 nucleotides align to TRBD1. V shed 2 bases and J 3 bases; nucleotides not matched to a gene: 8. The germline V gene has CDR1 LGHNA and CDR2 YNFKEQ. This CDR3 has 16 residues. CDR3 DNA: TGTGCCAGCAGCCAAACCGGGACAGGGAGAAGCTACGAGCAGTACTTC. Translating gives CASSQTGTGRSYEQYF.

The sample holds many counts of this clone. The genes are TRBV6-5 and TRBJ1-1; 9 positions agree with TRBD1. Germline V gene sequence: CDR1 MNHEY, CDR2 SVGAGI. This CDR3 is 14 amino acids long. V trimming: 5 bases; J trimming: 5 bases; junction bases outside the gene matches: 6. The CDR3 region has the DNA TGTGCCAGCAGTCGAACAGGGGGCAGGACTGAAGCTTTCTTT. Its protein product is CASSRTGGRTEAFF.

This chain links TRBV7-9 with TRBJ1-5, with a tentative D call TRBD1 (6 bases). The CDR3 sequence is 14 residues long. Germline assignment: CDR1 SEHNR and CDR2 FQNEAQ (reference sequence). V lost 0 bases and J lost 4, with 7 bases in between. The CDR3 here is CASSLATGNQPQHF. The CDR3 coding sequence is TGTGCCAGCAGCTTAGCGACAGGTAATCAGCCCCAGCATTTT.

V and J are TRBV7-8 and TRBJ1-4; the D is unclear. V shed 2 bases and J shed 5 bases, with 12 bases lying between them. Germline CDR1 is SGHVS and CDR2 is FQNEAQ. The CDR3 contains 15 residues. The CDR3: CASSLNAPRNEKLFF. The DNA for the CDR3 is TGTGCCAGCAGCTTAAATGCCCCCCGGAATGAAAAACTGTTTTTT.

A note on this clone: Other DNA sequences of this sample code for an identical CDR3. V gene TRBV14 combines with J gene TRBJ2-7; 9 nucleotides match TRBD1. CDR1 is SGHDN, CDR2 FVKESK, per germline. The V and J ends lost 5 bases and 5 bases, in that order; junction bases with no gene match: 7. This CDR3 has 14 residues. The CDR3 here is CASSSGTGIHEQYF. DNA of the CDR3: TGTGCCAGCAGCTCCGGGACAGGGATCCACGAGCAGTACTTC.

The rearrangement links TRBV7-9 to TRBJ2-7; possible D gene TRBD2, 5 bases. Germline CDR1 is SEHNR and CDR2 is FQNEAQ (reference sequence). The CDR3 totals 14 residues. Trimming shortened V by 1 base and J by 2 bases, and 9 bases separated the two germline ends. The CDR3 reads CASSLGPGAYEQYF. The CDR3 DNA follows: TGTGCCAGCAGCTTAGGTCCCGGGGCCTACGAGCAGTACTTC.

The chain links TRBV5-7 to TRBJ2-7; D call uncertain. TRBV5-7 belongs to the ORF category, with a function that is uncertain. This CDR3 comprises 15 residues. Trimming left V 0 bases short and J 5 bases short, with 15 bases between. The CDR3 region is CASSLAGLRSDEQYF. CDR3 DNA: TGTGCCAGCAGCTTGGCGGGTTTGAGGTCGGACGAGCAGTACTTC.

The sample holds a few counts of this clone. The V gene is TRBV6-5, the J gene TRBJ2-1, with D perhaps TRBD2 (5 bases). In germline, CDR1 is MNHEY, CDR2 SVGAGI. This CDR3 region has 16 residues. V was trimmed by 4 bases and J by 5 bases, leaving 18 bases between them. The CDR3 protein is CASSLFERVGDNEQFF. The CDR3 nucleotides read TGTGCCAGCAGTTTATTCGAACGGGTGGGAGACAATGAGCAGTTCTTC.

The chain recombines TRBV7-8 with TRBJ1-3; D possibly corresponds to TRBD1 (5 bases). V was cut by 0 bases and J by 2 bases, with 8 bases left in between. This CDR3 region has 15 residues. CDR1 and CDR2 from the germline V gene are SGHVS and FQNEAQ. Written as DNA, the CDR3 is TGTGCCAGCAGCTTAGCAAGCAGGGCTGGAAACACCATATATTTT. Translating gives CASSLASRAGNTIYF.

The rearrangement joins TRBV7-2 to TRBJ1-5; possible D gene TRBD1, 6 bases. Germline V CDR1 and CDR2: SGHTA, FQGNSA. The CDR3 has 14 residues. V lost 1 base to trimming and J lost 7 bases, with 11 bases between them. This chain's CDR3 is CASSLGLQGQPQHF. The CDR3 DNA reads TGTGCCAGCAGCTTAGGATTACAGGGACAGCCCCAGCATTTT.

J is TRBJ2-1 and V is TRBV30, with 12 bases lining up with TRBD2. V trimming: 0 bases; J trimming: 4 bases; junction bases outside the gene matches: 10. Germline CDR1 GTSNPN, CDR2 SVGIG (reference sequence). The CDR3 sequence is 18 residues long. CDR3 bases: TGTGCCTGGAGTGTCATCAGACTAGCGGGAGAGGGGTACAATGAGCAGTTCTTC. Translated, it gives CAWSVIRLAGEGYNEQFF. Full variable domain (rest looked up from reference TRBV30 and TRBJ2-1): SQTIHQWPATLVQPVGSPLSLECTVEGTSNPNLYWYRQAAGRGLQLLFYSVGIGQISSEVPQNLSASRPQDRQFILSSKKLLLSDSGFYLCAWSVIRLAGEGYNEQFFGPGTRLTVL.